This T cell receptor (beta chain) appears in the sequencing data of a study of T-cell reconstitution after alpha-beta-depleted transplantation in children. The V end lost 8 bases, the J end lost 2 bases, and 16 bases lay between the germline ends. Germline V gives CDR1 MNHEY, CDR2 SMNVEV (reference sequence). CDR3 length: 14 residues. This clonotype has a count of ten or more. Using unique molecular identifiers, the investigators prepared the TCRbeta library. Each CDR3 protein gets one entry after TCRdb re-called the PCR reads with MiXCR. The table lists roughly 500,000 distinct CDR3 sequences, about 10% of them singletons.

The specimen comprised PBMCs, sampled before TCRalphabeta/CD19-depleted stem cell transplant. This TCR was sampled from a child aged 2-15 years with inherited bone marrow failure, due to receive a stem cell transplant. The V gene is TRBV27, the J gene TRBJ2-7, with D maybe TRBD1 (6 bases). The CDR3, as DNA: TGTGCCAGCTCATTGGGGCCAGGGGCCTACGAGCAGTACTTC. It codes for CASSLGPGAYEQYF.